A single sample is the source of the 30 T cell receptor beta chains below, sequenced in a study of human T cells and chemical hapten exposure. MiXCR was run by TCRdb on the RACE reads, yielding one entry per CDR3 protein. The sample contains tens of thousands of distinct CDR3 sequences, about 10% of which appear only once. Sample time point: patch test 1, 2 weeks after DPC sensitization. Treatment of the sample: therapeutic diphenylcyclopropenone sensitization with weekly scalp DPC. The specimen was whole blood, collected in connection with sensitization to the hapten diphenylcyclopropenone (DPC). These TCRs come from a man aged 35 to 55 with alopecia areata. Some clones in this sample may be carry-over from other donors' samples.

This clonotype was counted many times. The J gene is TRBJ1-2, the V gene TRBV6-5; TRBD1 aligns across 7 bases. V shed 4 bases, J shed 8 bases, and the junction held 7 bases outside the gene matches. CDR1 MNHEY and CDR2 SVGAGI come from the germline V gene. The CDR3 sequence is 13 residues long. CDR3 amino acids: CASSFTGAGGYTF. The CDR3 DNA is TGTGCCAGCAGTTTTACAGGGGCGGGAGGCTACACCTTC.

Ten or more counts support this clonotype. This rearrangement joins TRBV4-3 to TRBJ1-2; D gene uncertain. CDR3 length equals 14 residues. Trimming took off 3 bases at V and 2 bases at J, with 10 bases between the two ends. In germline, CDR1 is LGHNA, CDR2 YSLEER. The CDR3 DNA follows: TGCGCCAGCAGCCAGGTCACGCTAAACTATGGCTACACCTTC. The encoded protein is CASSQVTLNYGYTF.

The chain recombines TRBV11-2 with TRBJ1-2; weak D call: TRBD1 (6 bases). The germline V gene has CDR1 SGHAT and CDR2 FQNNGV. This CDR3 contains 17 residues. V lost 1 base, J lost 4 bases, and 19 bases lay in between. The CDR3 DNA follows: TGTGCCAGCAGCTTAGCCCCGACAGCCCAGGGGAGCTATGGCTACACCTTC. Encoded protein: CASSLAPTAQGSYGYTF. Variable domain in full (rest from reference TRBV11-2 and TRBJ1-2): EAGVAQSPRYKIIEKRQSVAFWCNPISGHATLYWYQQILGQGPKLLIQFQNNGVVDDSQLPKDRFSAERLKGVDSTLKIQPAKLEDSAVYLCASSLAPTAQGSYGYTFGSGTRLTVV.

This clonotype has only a few counts. The chain combines TRBV7-2 with TRBJ2-3; D gene uncertain. V shed 5 bases and J shed 1 base, with 19 bases lying between them. CDR1 is SGHTA, CDR2 FQGNSA, per germline. CDR3 size: 17 residues. The CDR3 DNA follows: TGTGCCAGCAGCCCTCCCTGGCTCCCGAAGGGCACAGATACGCAGTATTTT. Residues: CASSPPWLPKGTDTQYF.

This clonotype was detected ten times or more. V gene TRBV7-9 combines with J gene TRBJ2-4, with D perhaps matching TRBD1 or TRBD2 (6 bases each). The germline CDR1 and CDR2 sequences are SEHNR and FQNEAQ (reference sequence). This CDR3 is 18 amino acids long. The V end was cut by 1 base, the J end by 0 bases, with 16 bases between. The CDR3 is CASSLVGPQGLAKNIQYF. DNA of the CDR3: TGTGCCAGCAGCTTAGTGGGTCCACAGGGACTAGCCAAAAACATTCAGTACTTC.

The chain recombines TRBV6-5 with TRBJ2-7; D is ambiguous. The germline gives CDR1 MNHEY, CDR2 SVGAGI. Trimming shortened V by 7 bases and J by 7 bases, and 17 bases separated the two germline ends. This CDR3 has 13 residues. CDR3 DNA sequence: TGTGCCAGCACCCCACCCCCACGAGCGGAGCAGTACGTC. As protein: CASTPPPRAEQYV.

There are many counts of this clonotype. V is TRBV7-9 and J is TRBJ1-2; the D is unclear. The V end was cut by 5 bases, the J end by 6 bases, with 13 bases between. The CDR3 is 13 residues long. Germline lookup yields CDR1 SEHNR and CDR2 FQNEAQ (reference sequence). CDR3 DNA sequence: TGTGCCAGCAGCCCCGTAGCAAGTGATGGCTACACCTTC. The encoded protein is CASSPVASDGYTF. The full variable domain, rest sourced from reference TRBV7-9 and TRBJ1-2, is DTGVSQNPRHKITKRGQNVTFRCDPISEHNRLYWYRQTLGQGPEFLTYFQNEAQLEKSRLLSDRFSAERPKGSFSTLEIQRTEQGDSAMYLCASSPVASDGYTFGSGTRLTVV.

The chain recombines TRBV13 with TRBJ2-3; D is unresolved. Per germline, CDR1 PRHDT and CDR2 FYEKMQ (reference sequence). V lost 5 bases and J lost 2, with 8 bases in between. This CDR3 has 13 amino acids. The CDR3, as DNA: TGTGCCAGCAGCCCGATATTCACAGATACGCAGTATTTT. Amino acid sequence: CASSPIFTDTQYF.

This clonotype was counted many times. The chain links TRBV11-2 to TRBJ1-2; TRBD1 matches at 8 bases. Trimming took 1 base from V and 3 from J; bases not matched to a gene: 16. The CDR3 totals 19 residues. The germline V gene has CDR1 SGHAT and CDR2 FQNNGV. DNA of the CDR3: TGTGCCAGCAGCTTAGGATATCTGGTACAGGGGGAAGCGCACTATGGCTACACCTTC. As protein: CASSLGYLVQGEAHYGYTF.

This chain connects TRBV30 to TRBJ2-7, with D hard to call. The V and J ends lost 2 bases and 5 bases respectively, with 7 bases between them. Germline-derived CDR1 and CDR2 are GTSNPN and SVGIG (reference sequence). The CDR3 covers 11 residues. CDR3 in amino acids: CAWSQGHEQYF. The CDR3 DNA is TGTGCCTGGAGTCAAGGACACGAGCAGTACTTC. The full variable domain, with the rest looked up from reference TRBV30 and TRBJ2-7, is SQTIHQWPATLVQPVGSPLSLECTVEGTSNPNLYWYRQAAGRGLQLLFYSVGIGQISSEVPQNLSASRPQDRQFILSSKKLLLSDSGFYLCAWSQGHEQYFGPGTRLTVT.

This clonotype was observed at least ten times. The chain recombines TRBV12-3 or TRBV12-4 with TRBJ1-2; D is unresolved. The CDR3 has 13 amino acids. V shed 1 base and J shed 4 bases, with 7 bases lying between them. The CDR3 is CASSLGSFYGYTF. DNA for the CDR3: TGTGCCAGCAGTTTAGGATCATTCTATGGCTACACCTTC.

This clonotype came up a few times. The chain links TRBV6-5 to TRBJ2-3, with D possibly called TRBD1 or TRBD2 (5 bases each). The CDR3 covers 13 residues. Germline loops: CDR1 MNHEY, CDR2 SVGAGI. Between the trimmed V and J ends, which lost 10 bases and 4 bases, there was a span of 15 bases. CDR3: CAIGERGADTQYF. In DNA, the CDR3 is TGTGCCATCGGAGAAAGGGGAGCAGATACGCAGTATTTT.

This clonotype was detected many times. This chain uses TRBV29-1 with TRBJ1-5; D is unclear. CDR1 SQVTM and CDR2 ANQGSEA come from the germline V gene. Deletions cut 4 bases from V and 7 bases from J, with 11 bases between. The CDR3 totals 12 residues. The CDR3 nucleotides are TGCAGCGTTGCCGGTTCAAACCAGCCCCAGCATTTT. This encodes CSVAGSNQPQHF.

This clonotype was counted only a few times. The V gene is TRBV6-5, the J gene TRBJ2-1, with TRBD2 identical over 9 bases. The V gene end was trimmed by 4 bases and the J gene end by 8 bases; junction bases not matched to a gene: 12. Germline V CDR1 and CDR2: MNHEY, SVGAGI. The CDR3 consists of 16 residues. Here the CDR3 reads CASSSQRGVTIDEQFF. CDR3 nucleotides: TGTGCCAGCAGTTCTCAGCGGGGGGTAACGATAGATGAGCAGTTCTTC.

V usage is TRBV14 and J usage is TRBJ2-3; TRBD2 is a possible D gene (6 bases). Germline lookup yields CDR1 SGHDN and CDR2 FVKESK. Trimming took off 1 base at V and 3 bases at J, with 11 bases between the two ends. The CDR3 spans 15 residues. The CDR3 region has the DNA TGTGCCAGCAGCCAAGGGGCGGGATTGACAGATACGCAGTATTTT. Translating it yields CASSQGAGLTDTQYF.

The chain is built from TRBV2 and TRBJ2-1; 16 bases are shared with TRBD2. The V gene's germline CDR1 is SNHLY and CDR2 FYNNEI. The ends lost 5 bases at V and 9 bases at J; junction bases unmatched: 7. This CDR3 contains 16 residues. The CDR3 sequence is CASSNSGTSGRGEQFF. In nucleotides, the CDR3 is TGTGCCAGCAGTAATTCCGGGACTAGCGGGAGGGGTGAGCAGTTCTTC. Variable domain in full (rest from reference TRBV2 and TRBJ2-1): EPEVTQTPSHQVTQMGQEVILRCVPISNHLYFYWYRQILGQKVEFLVSFYNNEISEKSEIFDDQFSVERPDGSNFTLKIRSTKLEDSAMYFCASSNSGTSGRGEQFFGPGTRLTVL.

In this sample, this clonotype turned up many times. V and J are TRBV20-1 and TRBJ1-5, with 7 bases that match TRBD1. The V gene's germline CDR1 is DFQATT and CDR2 SNEGSKA (reference sequence). The CDR3 is 15 residues long. V shed 6 bases, J shed 0 bases, and the junction held 8 bases outside the gene matches. Written as DNA, the CDR3 is TGCAGTGCCAAAAAAACAGGGGATAGCAATCAGCCCCAGCATTTT. Translation gives CSAKKTGDSNQPQHF.

This clonotype showed up just a few times. V is TRBV3-1 and J is TRBJ2-1, with 7 positions matching TRBD1. The CDR3 covers 16 residues. J lost 6 bases, V lost 1 base, and 9 bases had no gene match. The V gene's germline CDR1 is LGHDT and CDR2 YNNKEL (reference sequence). The CDR3: CASSQGSGYRGNEQFF. CDR3 DNA sequence: TGTGCCAGCAGCCAAGGGTCCGGGTACAGGGGCAATGAGCAGTTCTTC.

This clonotype was observed a handful of times. The rearrangement uses TRBV24-1 and TRBJ2-1; 8 positions match TRBD1. This CDR3 has 16 amino acids. Germline lookup yields CDR1 KGHDR and CDR2 SFDVKD. Trimming cost V 1 base and J 8 bases; bases outside gene matches: 9. The CDR3 region has the DNA TGTGCCACCAGTGATTTTAGCAGGGGGCTTGGCGATGAGCAGTTCTTC. This gives the protein CATSDFSRGLGDEQFF.

This clonotype was observed a handful of times. This chain uses TRBV18 with TRBJ2-5; 8 positions agree with TRBD2. This CDR3 region has 16 residues. V shed 1 base and J 10 bases; nucleotides not matched to a gene: 14. Germline V gene lookup returns CDR1 KGHSH and CDR2 LQKENI. CDR3 sequence reads: CASSPLDTGLVIIQYF. The CDR3 coding sequence is TGTGCCAGCTCACCACTCGACACGGGACTAGTCATCATCCAGTACTTC.

This clonotype showed up many times. The genes are TRBV18 and TRBJ1-4; D not certain. Germline CDR1 KGHSH, CDR2 LQKENI. CDR3 length: 15 amino acids. V lost 0 bases and J 1 base, leaving 6 bases between the germline ends. CDR3 sequence reads: CASSPPQKTNEKLFF. The CDR3 region has the DNA TGTGCCAGCTCACCACCCCAGAAAACTAATGAAAAACTGTTTTTT.

This clonotype was recorded a few times. The chain uses TRBV6-6 and TRBJ1-5; TRBD1 aligns across 10 bases. This CDR3 contains 15 residues. Germline CDR1 and CDR2: MNHNY and SVGAGI (reference sequence). V lost 0 bases, J lost 7 bases, and 3 bases stayed unmatched. The CDR3 loop reads CASSYSGQGRQPQHF. The CDR3 region has the DNA TGTGCCAGCAGTTACTCGGGACAGGGGCGGCAGCCCCAGCATTTT.

This clonotype was found many times. This chain connects TRBV5-4 to TRBJ1-6, with D unresolved. V was trimmed by 0 bases and J by 8 bases, leaving 12 bases between them. Germline V gives CDR1 SGHNT, CDR2 YYREEE (reference sequence). The CDR3 totals 15 residues. The CDR3 protein is CASSLDGNVDSPLHF. The CDR3, as DNA: TGTGCCAGCAGCTTGGACGGGAACGTCGATTCACCCCTCCACTTT.

A few counts support this clonotype. The chain links TRBV6-6 to TRBJ2-7, with TRBD2 matching 10 bases. Germline V gene lookup returns CDR1 MNHNY and CDR2 SVGAGI (reference sequence). Trimming removed 7 bases from V and 6 bases from J; junction bases left unmatched: 12. The CDR3 loop spans 15 amino acids. The chain's CDR3 is CASTLRQLAGVEQYF. As DNA, the CDR3 is TGTGCCAGCACTCTCCGGCAGCTAGCGGGAGTCGAGCAGTACTTC.

The chain uses TRBV3-1 and TRBJ2-3; 7 nucleotides match TRBD2. Germline V gives CDR1 LGHDT, CDR2 YNNKEL (reference sequence). V shed 1 base, J shed 8 bases, and the junction held 9 bases outside the gene matches. The CDR3 loop spans 15 amino acids. CDR3 sequence: CASSQVITSDSTQYF. The CDR3 DNA sequence: TGTGCCAGCAGCCAAGTAATTACTAGCGACTCTACGCAGTATTTT.

The genes are TRBV9 and TRBJ2-3; the D is unclear. CDR1 is SGDLS, CDR2 YYNGEE, per germline. The V gene lost 0 bases and the J gene lost 2 bases, with 25 bases spanning the gap. This CDR3 comprises 20 residues. CDR3 DNA: TGTGCCAGCAGCGTAGACAGCCGGGTTCAATTCGACCCGTACACAGATACGCAGTATTTT. Protein product: CASSVDSRVQFDPYTDTQYF.

The chain employs TRBV11-2 and TRBJ2-7; maybe TRBD2 (5 bases). The CDR3 is 15 residues long. The V gene's germline CDR1 is SGHAT and CDR2 FQNNGV. The germline V and J ends were trimmed by 1 base and 6 bases, with 16 bases remaining between them. DNA for the CDR3: TGTGCCAGCAGCTTAGCGCTGAGGGCCTGGGGCGAGCAGTACTTC. Amino acid sequence: CASSLALRAWGEQYF.

CDR3 region: CSAGGSQFEYEQYF. The CDR3 region has the DNA TGCAGTGCAGGGGGGTCGCAGTTCGAGTACGAGCAGTACTTC. The genes are TRBV20-1 and TRBJ2-7; D might be TRBD1 or TRBD2, each matching 6 bases. V gave up 6 bases and J gave up 4 bases, with 19 bases separating them. The CDR3 is made up of 14 amino acids. Germline assignment: CDR1 DFQATT and CDR2 SNEGSKA (reference sequence).

CDR3 protein: CASSLGREDEQYV. CDR3 nucleotides: TGTGCCAGCAGTTTGGGGCGGGAGGACGAGCAGTACGTC. The chain is built from TRBV28 and TRBJ2-7; 8 nucleotides align to TRBD2. The CDR3 contains 13 residues. The junction had 3 bases not matched to a gene; V was cut back by 3 bases and J by 5 bases. Germline CDR1 reads MDHEN; CDR2 reads SYDVKM.

This clonotype was counted only a few times. The chain joins TRBV28 to TRBJ2-5; 8 nucleotides align to TRBD2. Germline CDR1 and CDR2: MDHEN and SYDVKM. CDR3 length: 16 residues. J gave up 0 bases and V 4 bases, and 7 bases lay outside the gene matches. The CDR3 here is CASSSFSGTYQETQYF. CDR3 nucleotide sequence: TGTGCCAGCAGTTCCTTTAGCGGGACGTACCAAGAGACCCAGTACTTC.